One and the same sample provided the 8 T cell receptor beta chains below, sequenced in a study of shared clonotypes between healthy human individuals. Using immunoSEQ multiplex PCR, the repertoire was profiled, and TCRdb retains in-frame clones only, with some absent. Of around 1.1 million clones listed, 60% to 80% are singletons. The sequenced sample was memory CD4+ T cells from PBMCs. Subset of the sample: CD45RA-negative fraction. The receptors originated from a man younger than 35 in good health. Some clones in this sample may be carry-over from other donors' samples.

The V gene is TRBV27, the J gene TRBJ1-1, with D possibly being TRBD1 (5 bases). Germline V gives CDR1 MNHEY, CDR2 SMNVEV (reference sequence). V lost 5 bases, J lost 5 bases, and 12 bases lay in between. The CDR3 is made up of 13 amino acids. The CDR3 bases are TGTGCCAGCAGTCCCCGCAGGGAGACTGAAGCTTTCTTT. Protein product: CASSPRRETEAFF.

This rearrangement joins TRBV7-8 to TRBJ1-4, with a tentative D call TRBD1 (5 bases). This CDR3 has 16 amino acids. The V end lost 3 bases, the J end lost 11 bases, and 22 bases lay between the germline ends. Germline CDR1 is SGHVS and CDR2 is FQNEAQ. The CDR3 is CASSLYRDAPGRKLFF. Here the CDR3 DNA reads TGTGCCAGCAGCTTGTACCGGGACGCTCCTGGCAGGAAACTGTTTTTT.

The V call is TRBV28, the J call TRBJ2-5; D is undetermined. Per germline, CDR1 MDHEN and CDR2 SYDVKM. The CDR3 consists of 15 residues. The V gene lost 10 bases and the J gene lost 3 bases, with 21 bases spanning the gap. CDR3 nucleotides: TGTGCCACAGAGTACCCCGGGCCGAAAAAAGAGACCCAGTACTTC. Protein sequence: CATEYPGPKKETQYF.

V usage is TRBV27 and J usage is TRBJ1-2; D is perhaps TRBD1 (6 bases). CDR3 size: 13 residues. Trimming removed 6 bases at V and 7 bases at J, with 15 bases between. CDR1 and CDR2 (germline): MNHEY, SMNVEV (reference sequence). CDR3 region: CASRRTGLSGYTF. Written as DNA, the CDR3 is TGTGCCAGCAGGCGAACAGGGTTAAGTGGCTACACCTTC.

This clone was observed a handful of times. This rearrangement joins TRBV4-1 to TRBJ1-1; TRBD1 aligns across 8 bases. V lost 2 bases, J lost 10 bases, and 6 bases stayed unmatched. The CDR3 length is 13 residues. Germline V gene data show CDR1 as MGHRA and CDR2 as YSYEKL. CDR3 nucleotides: TGCGCCAGCAGCCAAACACAGACAGGGGCAGCTTTCTTT. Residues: CASSQTQTGAAFF.

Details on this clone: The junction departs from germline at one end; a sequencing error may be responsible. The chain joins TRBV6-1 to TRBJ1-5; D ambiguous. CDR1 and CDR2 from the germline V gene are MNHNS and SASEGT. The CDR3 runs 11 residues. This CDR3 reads CASSEQFGPYF. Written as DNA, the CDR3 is TGTGCCAGCAGTGAGCAGTTCGGGCCCTACTTT.

The CDR3 sequence is CASSIRTGDYGYTF. For the CDR3, the DNA is TGTGCCAGCAGCATCAGGACAGGGGACTATGGCTACACCTTC. The chain uses TRBV7-2 and TRBJ1-2, with 9 bases aligning to TRBD1. CDR3 length: 14 amino acids. V lost 5 bases and J lost 3; bases outside the gene matches: 4. Germline loops: CDR1 SGHTA, CDR2 FQGNSA.

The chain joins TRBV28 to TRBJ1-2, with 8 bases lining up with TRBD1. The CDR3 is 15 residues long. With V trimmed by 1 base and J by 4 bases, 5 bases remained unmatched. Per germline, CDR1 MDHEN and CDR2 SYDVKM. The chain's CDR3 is CASSLSRQGSYGYTF. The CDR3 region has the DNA TGTGCCAGCAGTTTATCTCGACAGGGGAGCTATGGCTACACCTTC.